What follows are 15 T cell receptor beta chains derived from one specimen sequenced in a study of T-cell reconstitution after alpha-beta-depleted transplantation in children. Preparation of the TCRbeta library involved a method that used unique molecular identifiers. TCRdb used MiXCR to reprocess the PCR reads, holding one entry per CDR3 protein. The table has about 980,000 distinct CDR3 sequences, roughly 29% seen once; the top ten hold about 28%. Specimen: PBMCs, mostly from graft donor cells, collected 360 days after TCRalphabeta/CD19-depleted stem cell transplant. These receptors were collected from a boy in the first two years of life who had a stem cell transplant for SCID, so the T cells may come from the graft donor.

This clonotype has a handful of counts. The CDR3: CASSQPTGLDEQYF. For the CDR3, the DNA is TGCGCCAGCAGCCAGCCCACAGGGCTCGACGAGCAGTACTTC. The chain carries TRBV4-1 and TRBJ2-7, with D possibly matching TRBD1 (6 bases). The CDR3 has 14 amino acids. V dropped 3 bases and J dropped 5 bases, with 14 bases sitting between them. From germline, CDR1 is MGHRA and CDR2 YSYEKL.

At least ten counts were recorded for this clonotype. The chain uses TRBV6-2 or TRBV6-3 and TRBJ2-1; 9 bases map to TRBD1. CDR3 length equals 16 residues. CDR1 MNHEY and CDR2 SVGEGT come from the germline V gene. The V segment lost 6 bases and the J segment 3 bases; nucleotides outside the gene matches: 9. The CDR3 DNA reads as TGTGCCAGCAGAACTGCCGGGACAGGGAACTACAATGAGCAGTTCTTC. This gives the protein CASRTAGTGNYNEQFF.

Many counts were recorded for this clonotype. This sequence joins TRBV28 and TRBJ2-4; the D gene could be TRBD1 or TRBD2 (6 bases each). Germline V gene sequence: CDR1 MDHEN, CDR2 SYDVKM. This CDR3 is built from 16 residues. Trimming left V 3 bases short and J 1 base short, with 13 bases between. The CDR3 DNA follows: TGTGCCAGCAGTTTGAGGGGGGCCGAGGCCAAAAACATTCAGTACTTC. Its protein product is CASSLRGAEAKNIQYF.

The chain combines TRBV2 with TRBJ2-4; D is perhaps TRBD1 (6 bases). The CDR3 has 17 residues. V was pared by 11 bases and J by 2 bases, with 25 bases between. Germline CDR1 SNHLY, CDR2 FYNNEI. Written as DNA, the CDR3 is TGTGCCTCCGGGGAGCAGGGGTGGATTCTTACCAAAAACATTCAGTACTTC. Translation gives CASGEQGWILTKNIQYF.

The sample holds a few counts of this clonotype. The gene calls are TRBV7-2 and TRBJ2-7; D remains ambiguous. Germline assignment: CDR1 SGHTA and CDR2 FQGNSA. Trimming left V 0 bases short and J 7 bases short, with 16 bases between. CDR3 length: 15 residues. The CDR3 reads CASSLAPQGIGEQYF. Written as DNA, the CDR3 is TGTGCCAGCAGCTTAGCGCCCCAAGGGATTGGTGAGCAGTACTTC. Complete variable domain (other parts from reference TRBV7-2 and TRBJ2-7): GAGVSQSPSNKVTEKGKDVELRCDPISGHTALYWYRQSLGQGLEFLIYFQGNSAPDKSGLPSDRFSAERTGGSVSTLTIQRTQQEDSAVYLCASSLAPQGIGEQYFGPGTRLTVT.

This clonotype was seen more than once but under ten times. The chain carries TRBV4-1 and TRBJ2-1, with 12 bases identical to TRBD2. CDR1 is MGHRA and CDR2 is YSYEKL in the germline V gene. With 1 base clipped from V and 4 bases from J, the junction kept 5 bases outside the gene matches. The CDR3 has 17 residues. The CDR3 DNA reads TGCGCCAGCAGCCAAGGACTAGCGGGGGCCCCATACAATGAGCAGTTCTTC. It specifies CASSQGLAGAPYNEQFF.

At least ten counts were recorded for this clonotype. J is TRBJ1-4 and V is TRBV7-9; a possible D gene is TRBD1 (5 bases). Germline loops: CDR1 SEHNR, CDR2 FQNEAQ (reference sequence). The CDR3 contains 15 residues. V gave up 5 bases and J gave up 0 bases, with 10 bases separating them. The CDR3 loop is CASSPGGTTNEKLFF. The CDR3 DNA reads TGTGCCAGCAGCCCCGGGGGGACAACTAATGAAAAACTGTTTTTT.

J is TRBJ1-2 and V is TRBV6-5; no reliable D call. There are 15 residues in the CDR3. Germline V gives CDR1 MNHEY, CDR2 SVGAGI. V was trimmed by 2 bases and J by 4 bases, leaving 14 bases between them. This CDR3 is CASSYRTAGRYGYTF. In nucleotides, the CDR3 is TGTGCCAGCAGTTACCGTACAGCTGGGCGCTATGGCTACACCTTC.

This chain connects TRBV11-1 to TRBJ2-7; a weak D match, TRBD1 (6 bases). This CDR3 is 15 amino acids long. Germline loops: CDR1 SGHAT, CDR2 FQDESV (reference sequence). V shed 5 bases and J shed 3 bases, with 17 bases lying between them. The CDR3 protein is CASSPQGTLNYEQYF. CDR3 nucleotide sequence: TGTGCCAGCAGCCCCCAAGGGACATTAAACTACGAGCAGTACTTC.

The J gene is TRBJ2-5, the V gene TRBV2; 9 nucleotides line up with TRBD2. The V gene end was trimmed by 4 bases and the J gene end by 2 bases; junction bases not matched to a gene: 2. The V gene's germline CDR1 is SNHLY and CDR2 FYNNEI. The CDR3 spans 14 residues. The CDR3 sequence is CASSGLAGQETQYF. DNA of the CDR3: TGTGCCAGCAGTGGGCTAGCGGGGCAAGAGACCCAGTACTTC.

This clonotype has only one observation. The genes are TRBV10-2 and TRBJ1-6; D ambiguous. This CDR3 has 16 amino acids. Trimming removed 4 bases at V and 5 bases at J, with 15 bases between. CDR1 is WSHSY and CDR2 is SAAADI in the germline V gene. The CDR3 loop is CASSADTGIDNSPLHF. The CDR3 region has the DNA TGCGCCAGCAGTGCTGACACCGGGATTGATAATTCACCCCTCCACTTT.

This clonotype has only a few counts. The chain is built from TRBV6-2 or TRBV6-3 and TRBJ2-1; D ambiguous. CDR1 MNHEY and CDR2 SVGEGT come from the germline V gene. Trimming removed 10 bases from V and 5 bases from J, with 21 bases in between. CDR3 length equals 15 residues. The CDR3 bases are TGTGCCACACGTCCTCTGGCAGCCGCAAACAATGAGCAGTTCTTC. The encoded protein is CATRPLAAANNEQFF.

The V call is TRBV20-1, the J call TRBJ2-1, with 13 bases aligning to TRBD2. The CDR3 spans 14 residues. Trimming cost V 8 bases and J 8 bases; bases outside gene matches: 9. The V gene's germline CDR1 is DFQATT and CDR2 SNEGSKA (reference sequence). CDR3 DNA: TGCAGTACTATACTAGCGGGGGGGCCCCATGAGCAGTTCTTC. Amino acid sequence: CSTILAGGPHEQFF.

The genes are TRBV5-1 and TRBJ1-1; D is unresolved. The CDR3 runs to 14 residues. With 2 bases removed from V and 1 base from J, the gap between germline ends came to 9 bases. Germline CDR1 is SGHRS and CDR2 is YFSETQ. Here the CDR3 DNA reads TGCGCCAGCAGCTTAGGGTTAAGGAACACTGAAGCTTTCTTT. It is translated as CASSLGLRNTEAFF.

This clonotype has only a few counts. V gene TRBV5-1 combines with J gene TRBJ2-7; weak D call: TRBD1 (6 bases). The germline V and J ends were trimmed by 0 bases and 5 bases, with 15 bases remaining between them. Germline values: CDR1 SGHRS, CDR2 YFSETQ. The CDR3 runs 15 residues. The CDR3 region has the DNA TGCGCCAGCAGCTTGGATCGGGGTGAGGGGGACGAGCAGTACTTC. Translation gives CASSLDRGEGDEQYF.